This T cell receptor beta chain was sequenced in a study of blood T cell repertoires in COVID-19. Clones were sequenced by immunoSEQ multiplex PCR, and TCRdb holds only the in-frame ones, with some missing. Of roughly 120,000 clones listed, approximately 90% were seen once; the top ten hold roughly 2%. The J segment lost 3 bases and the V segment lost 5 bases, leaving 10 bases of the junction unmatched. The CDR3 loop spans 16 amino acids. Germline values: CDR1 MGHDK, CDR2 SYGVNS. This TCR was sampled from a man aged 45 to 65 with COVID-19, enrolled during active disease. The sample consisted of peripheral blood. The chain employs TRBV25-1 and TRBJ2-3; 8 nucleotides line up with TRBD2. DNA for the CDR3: TGTGCCAGCAGTTTCGCCAGCGGGAGCGGTACAGATACGCAGTATTTT. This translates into CASSFASGSGTDTQYF. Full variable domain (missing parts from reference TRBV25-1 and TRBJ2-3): EADIYQTPRYLVIGTGKKITLECSQTMGHDKMYWYQQDPGMELHLIHYSYGVNSTEKGDLSSESTVSRIRTEHFPLTLESARPSHTSQYLCASSFASGSGTDTQYFGPGTRLTVL.